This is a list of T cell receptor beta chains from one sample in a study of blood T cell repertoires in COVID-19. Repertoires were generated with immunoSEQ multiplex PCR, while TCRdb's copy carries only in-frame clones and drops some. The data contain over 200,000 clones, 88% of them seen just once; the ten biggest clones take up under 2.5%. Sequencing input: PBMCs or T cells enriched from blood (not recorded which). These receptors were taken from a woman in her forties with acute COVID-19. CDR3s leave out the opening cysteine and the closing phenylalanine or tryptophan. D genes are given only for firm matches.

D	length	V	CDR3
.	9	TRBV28	ASSLRDTQY
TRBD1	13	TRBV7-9	ASSSRGSGNTEAF
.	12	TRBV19	ASSRKGSDYGYT
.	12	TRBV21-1	ASSKVGVRGSYT
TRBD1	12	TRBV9	ASSVGTGGNTIY
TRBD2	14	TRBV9	ASSSSSGGPTYEQY
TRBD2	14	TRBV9	ASSVDWGLDRNEQF
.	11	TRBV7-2	ASSLVESTEAF
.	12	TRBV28	ASSETGEGDEQY
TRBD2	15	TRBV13	ASSLGSLAGDYNEQF
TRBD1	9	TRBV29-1	SARTGQELH
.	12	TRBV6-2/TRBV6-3	ASSSSRSTDTQY
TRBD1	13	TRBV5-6	ASSPDRGLITEAF
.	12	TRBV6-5	ASSYSTGSTEAF
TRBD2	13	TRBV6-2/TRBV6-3	ASSFRGLAVNEQF
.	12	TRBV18	ASSPFYGGGGYT
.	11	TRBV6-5	AIQPRLGVGYT
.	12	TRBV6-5	ASNGGQINEKLF
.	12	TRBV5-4	ASSTRSSPNTQY
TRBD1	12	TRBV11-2	ASSLDLTGRGQY
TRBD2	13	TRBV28	ASTTSGSRADTQY
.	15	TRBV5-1	ASSRLPGEGTGTEAF
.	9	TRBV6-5	ASREDNEQF
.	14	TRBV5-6	ASSSLDYPGNNEQF
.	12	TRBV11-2	ASSRNRVGKEAF
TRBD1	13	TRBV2	ASSLQGTSNTEAF
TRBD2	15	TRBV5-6	ASSLASGGALVYEQY